The clone carrying this T cell receptor (beta chain) occurred many times. Genomic DNA served as template for TCR beta VDJ and CDR3 profiling. MiXCR, run by TCRdb on the reads, gives a single entry per CDR3 protein. The table lists about 190,000 distinct CDR3 sequences, 54% of them singletons. Deletions cut 3 bases from V and 6 bases from J, with 12 bases between. This CDR3 comprises 14 residues. Germline V CDR1 and CDR2: MNHEY, SVGAGI. The record originates from a study of CD8+CD57+ T cells in acquired aplastic anemia. The chain links TRBV6-5 to TRBJ1-5; D ambiguous. Sequenced: sorted CD4+, CD8+, or CD8+CD57+ T cells (not recorded which) from PBMCs. The sequence was obtained from a human donor in good health, serving as a control. The CDR3 loop is CASSYAGIGQPQHF. The CDR3 DNA reads as TGTGCCAGCAGTTATGCGGGGATCGGTCAGCCCCAGCATTTT.